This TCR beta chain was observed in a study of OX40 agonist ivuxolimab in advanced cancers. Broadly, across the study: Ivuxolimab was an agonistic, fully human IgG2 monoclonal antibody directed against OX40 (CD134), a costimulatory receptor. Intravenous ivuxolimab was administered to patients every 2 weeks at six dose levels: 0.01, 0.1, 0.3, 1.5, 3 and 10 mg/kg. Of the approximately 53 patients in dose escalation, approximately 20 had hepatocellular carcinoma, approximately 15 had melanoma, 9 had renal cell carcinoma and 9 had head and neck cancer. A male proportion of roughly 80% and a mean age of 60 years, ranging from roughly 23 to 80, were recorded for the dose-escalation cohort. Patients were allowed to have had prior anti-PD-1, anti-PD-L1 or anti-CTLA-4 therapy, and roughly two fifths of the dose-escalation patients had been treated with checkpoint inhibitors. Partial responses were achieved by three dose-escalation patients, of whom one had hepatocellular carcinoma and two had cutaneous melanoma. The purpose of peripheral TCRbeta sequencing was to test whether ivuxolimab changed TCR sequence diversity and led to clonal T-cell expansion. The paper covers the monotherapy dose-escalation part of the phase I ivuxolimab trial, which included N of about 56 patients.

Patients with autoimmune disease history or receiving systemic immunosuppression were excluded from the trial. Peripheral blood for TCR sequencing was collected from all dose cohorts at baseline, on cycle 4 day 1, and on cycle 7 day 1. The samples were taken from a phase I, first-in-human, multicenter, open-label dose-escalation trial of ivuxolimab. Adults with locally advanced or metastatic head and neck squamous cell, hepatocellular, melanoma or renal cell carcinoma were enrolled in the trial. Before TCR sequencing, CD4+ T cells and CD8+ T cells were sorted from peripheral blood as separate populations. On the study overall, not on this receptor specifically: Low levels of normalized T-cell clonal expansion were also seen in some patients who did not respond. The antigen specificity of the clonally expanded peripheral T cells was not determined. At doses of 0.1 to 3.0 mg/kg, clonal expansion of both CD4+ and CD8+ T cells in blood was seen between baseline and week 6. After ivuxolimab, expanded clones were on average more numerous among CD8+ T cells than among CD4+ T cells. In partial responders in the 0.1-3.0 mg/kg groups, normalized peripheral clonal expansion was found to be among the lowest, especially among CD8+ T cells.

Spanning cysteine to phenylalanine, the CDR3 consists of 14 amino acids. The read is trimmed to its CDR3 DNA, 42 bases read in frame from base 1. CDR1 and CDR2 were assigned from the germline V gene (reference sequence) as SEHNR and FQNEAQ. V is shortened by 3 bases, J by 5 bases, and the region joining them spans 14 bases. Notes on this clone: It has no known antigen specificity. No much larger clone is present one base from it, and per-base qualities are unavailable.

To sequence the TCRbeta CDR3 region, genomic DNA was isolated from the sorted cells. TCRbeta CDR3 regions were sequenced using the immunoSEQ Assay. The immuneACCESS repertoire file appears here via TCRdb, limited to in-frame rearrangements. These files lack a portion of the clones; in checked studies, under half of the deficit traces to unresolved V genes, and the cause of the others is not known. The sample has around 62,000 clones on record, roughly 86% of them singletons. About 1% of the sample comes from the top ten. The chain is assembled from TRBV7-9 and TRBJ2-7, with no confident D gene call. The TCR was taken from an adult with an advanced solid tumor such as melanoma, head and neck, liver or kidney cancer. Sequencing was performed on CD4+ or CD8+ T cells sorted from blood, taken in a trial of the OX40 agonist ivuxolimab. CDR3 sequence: CASSFFGSLNEQYF. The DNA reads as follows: TGTGCCAGCAGCTTTTTCGGCAGCCTAAACGAGCAGTACTTC.